The following is a TCR beta chain sequence with its context. The entry originates in a study of blood T cell repertoires in COVID-19. Study at large: Sites across the United States, Italy and Spain contributed samples from acute and convalescent COVID-19. T cells, B-cell-depleted T cells, or PBMCs provided the cDNA or gDNA that served as material.

Germline CDR1 is ENHRY and CDR2 is SYGVKD. With V trimmed by 7 bases and J by 3 bases, 1 base remained unmatched. CDR3 length: 13 amino acids. In the authors' methods: Estimated nucleated cell counts came from reference gene primer amplification. Sequenced by immunoSEQ multiplex PCR; TCRdb stores in-frame clones only, minus some. V and J calls and clone size are those listed in that table; D and trimming were worked out from the DNA. The data contain 17,000 or so clones, about nine tenths of them singletons. This rearrangement joins TRBV10-3 to TRBJ1-4, with 8 nucleotides matching TRBD1. Sequencing was performed on peripheral blood. This receptor was obtained from a man aged 50-59 years with active COVID-19. CDR3 sequence (DNA): TGTGCCATCAAGGACAGGGCTAATGAAAAACTGTTTTTT. It yields the protein CAIKDRANEKLFF.